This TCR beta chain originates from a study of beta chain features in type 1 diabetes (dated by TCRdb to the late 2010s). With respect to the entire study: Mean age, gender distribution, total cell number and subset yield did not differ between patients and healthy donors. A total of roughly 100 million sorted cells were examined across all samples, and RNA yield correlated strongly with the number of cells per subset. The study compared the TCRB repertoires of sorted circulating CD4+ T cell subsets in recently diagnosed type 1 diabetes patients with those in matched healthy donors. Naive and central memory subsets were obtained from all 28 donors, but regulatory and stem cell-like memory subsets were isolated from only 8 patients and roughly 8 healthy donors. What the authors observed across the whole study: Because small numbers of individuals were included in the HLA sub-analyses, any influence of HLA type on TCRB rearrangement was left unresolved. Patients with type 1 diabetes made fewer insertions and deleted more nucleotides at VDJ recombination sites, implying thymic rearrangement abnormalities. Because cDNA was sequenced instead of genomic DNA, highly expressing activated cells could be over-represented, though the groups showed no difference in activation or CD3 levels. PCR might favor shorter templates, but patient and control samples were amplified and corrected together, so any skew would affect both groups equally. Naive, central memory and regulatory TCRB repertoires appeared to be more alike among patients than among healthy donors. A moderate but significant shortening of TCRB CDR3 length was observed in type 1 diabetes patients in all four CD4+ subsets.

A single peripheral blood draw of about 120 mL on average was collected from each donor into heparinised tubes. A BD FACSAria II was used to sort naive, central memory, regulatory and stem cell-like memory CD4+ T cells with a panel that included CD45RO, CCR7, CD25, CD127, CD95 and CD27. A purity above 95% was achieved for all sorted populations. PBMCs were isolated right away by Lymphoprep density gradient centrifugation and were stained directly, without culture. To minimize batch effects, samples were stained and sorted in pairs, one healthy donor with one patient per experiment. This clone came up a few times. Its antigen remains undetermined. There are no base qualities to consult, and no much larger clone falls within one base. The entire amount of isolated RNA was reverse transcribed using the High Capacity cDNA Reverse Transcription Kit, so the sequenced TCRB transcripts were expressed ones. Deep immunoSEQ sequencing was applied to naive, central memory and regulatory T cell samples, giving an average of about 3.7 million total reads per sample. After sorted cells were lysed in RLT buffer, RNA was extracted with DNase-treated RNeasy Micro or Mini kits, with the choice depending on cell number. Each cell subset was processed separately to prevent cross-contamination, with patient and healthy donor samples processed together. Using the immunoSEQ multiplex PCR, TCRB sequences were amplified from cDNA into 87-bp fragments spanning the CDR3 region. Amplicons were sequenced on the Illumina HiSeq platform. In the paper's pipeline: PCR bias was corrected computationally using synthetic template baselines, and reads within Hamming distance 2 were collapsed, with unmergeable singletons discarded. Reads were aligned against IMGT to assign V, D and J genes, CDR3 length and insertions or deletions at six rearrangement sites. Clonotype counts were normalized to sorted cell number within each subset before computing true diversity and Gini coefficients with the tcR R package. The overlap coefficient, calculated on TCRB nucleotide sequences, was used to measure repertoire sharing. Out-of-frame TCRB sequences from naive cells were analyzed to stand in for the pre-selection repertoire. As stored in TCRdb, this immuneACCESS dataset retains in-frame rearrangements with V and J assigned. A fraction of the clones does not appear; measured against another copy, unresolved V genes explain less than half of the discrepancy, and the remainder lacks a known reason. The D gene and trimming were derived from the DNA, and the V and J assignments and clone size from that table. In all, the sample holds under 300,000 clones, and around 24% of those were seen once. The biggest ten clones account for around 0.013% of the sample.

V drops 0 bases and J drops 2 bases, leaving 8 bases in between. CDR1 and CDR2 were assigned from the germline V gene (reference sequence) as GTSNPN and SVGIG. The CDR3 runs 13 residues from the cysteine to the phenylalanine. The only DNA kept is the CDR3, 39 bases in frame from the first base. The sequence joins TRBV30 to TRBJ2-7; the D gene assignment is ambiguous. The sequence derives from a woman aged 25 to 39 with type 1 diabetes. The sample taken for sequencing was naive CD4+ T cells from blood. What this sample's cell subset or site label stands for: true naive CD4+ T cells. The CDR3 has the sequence CAWSVSAPYEQYF. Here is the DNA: TGTGCCTGGAGTGTATCAGCGCCCTACGAGCAGTACTTC.